The 26 T cell receptor beta chains listed next were all sequenced from one sample in a study of blood T cell repertoires in COVID-19. Data came from immunoSEQ multiplex PCR; TCRdb stores just in-frame clones and leaves some out. The sample contains about 150,000 clones, 87% of which appear only once. The sample consisted of peripheral blood. The receptors come from a woman between 55 and 75 years old with active or convalescent COVID-19.

The chain combines TRBV14 with TRBJ2-3; D remains ambiguous. This CDR3 contains 13 residues. In germline, CDR1 is SGHDN, CDR2 FVKESK. Trimming took 0 bases from V and 8 from J, leaving 9 bases between them. CDR3 in DNA: TGTGCCAGCAGCCAAGACGCGGTCGGTACGCAGTATTTT. Protein product: CASSQDAVGTQYF. Looking up the rest from reference TRBV14 and TRBJ2-3 gives the full variable domain: EAGVTQFPSHSVIEKGQTVTLRCDPISGHDNLYWYRRVMGKEIKFLLHFVKESKQDESGMPNNRFLAERTGGTYSTLKVQPAELEDSGVYFCASSQDAVGTQYFGPGTRLTVL.

At least ten counts were recorded for this clone. The chain employs TRBV2 and TRBJ1-5, with D unclear. Germline lookup yields CDR1 SNHLY and CDR2 FYNNEI. Trimming cost V 5 bases and J 6 bases, with 11 bases left between them. The CDR3 sequence is 13 residues long. The CDR3 region is CASSPGLTQPQHF. In DNA, the CDR3 is TGTGCCAGCAGTCCGGGTTTGACTCAGCCCCAGCATTTT.

The rearrangement uses TRBV4-3 and TRBJ1-1; D is perhaps TRBD1 (6 bases). There are 17 residues in the CDR3. Between the trimmed V and J ends, which lost 2 bases and 6 bases, there was a span of 22 bases. Germline V gene sequence: CDR1 LGHNA, CDR2 YSLEER. The chain's CDR3 is CASSQSFPLGAFAEAFF. In nucleotides, the CDR3 is TGCGCCAGCAGCCAATCCTTCCCCCTGGGGGCGTTCGCTGAAGCTTTCTTT.

This clone showed up just a few times. V is TRBV9 and J is TRBJ1-1; 7 bases align to TRBD1. Germline values: CDR1 SGDLS, CDR2 YYNGEE. The CDR3 extends over 13 amino acids. V shed 4 bases and J 3 bases; nucleotides not matched to a gene: 3. The CDR3 coding sequence is TGTGCCAGCAGCAGACAGGGTGACACTGAAGCTTTCTTT. Protein product: CASSRQGDTEAFF.

The V call is TRBV5-1, the J call TRBJ1-4; 7 bases line up with TRBD1. This CDR3 has 13 residues. J gave up 8 bases and V 4 bases, and 5 bases lay outside the gene matches. Germline V gene data show CDR1 as SGHRS and CDR2 as YFSETQ. CDR3 sequence reads: CASSPVDREKLFF. The CDR3 DNA reads as TGCGCCAGCAGCCCGGTGGACAGGGAAAAACTGTTTTTT. The full variable domain, its missing parts supplied by reference TRBV5-1 and TRBJ1-4, is KAGVTQTPRYLIKTRGQQVTLSCSPISGHRSVSWYQQTPGQGLQFLFEYFSETQRNKGNFPGRFSGRQFSNSRSEMNVSTLELGDSALYLCASSPVDREKLFFGSGTQLSVL.

V and J are TRBV18 and TRBJ2-7; 10 positions match TRBD2. The V gene end was trimmed by 5 bases and the J gene end by 2 bases; junction bases not matched to a gene: 6. The germline V gene encodes CDR1 KGHSH and CDR2 LQKENI. There are 15 residues in the CDR3. The CDR3 spells CASSSSGGAPYEQYF. The CDR3 region has the DNA TGTGCCAGCTCATCGAGCGGGGGGGCGCCCTACGAGCAGTACTTC.

The chain couples TRBV5-1 to TRBJ2-7; 7 nucleotides agree with TRBD1. Trimming at V came to 4 bases and at J to 0 bases, leaving 4 bases not matched to a gene. Germline V gives CDR1 SGHRS, CDR2 YFSETQ. This CDR3 has 14 amino acids. Written as DNA, the CDR3 is TGCGCCAGCAGCCCGGGACAGCTCTCCTACGAGCAGTACTTC. It yields the protein CASSPGQLSYEQYF. Variable domain in full (rest from reference TRBV5-1 and TRBJ2-7): KAGVTQTPRYLIKTRGQQVTLSCSPISGHRSVSWYQQTPGQGLQFLFEYFSETQRNKGNFPGRFSGRQFSNSRSEMNVSTLELGDSALYLCASSPGQLSYEQYFGPGTRLTVT.

The genes are TRBV25-1 and TRBJ2-2; 8 bases map to TRBD1. V lost 6 bases and J lost 0; bases outside the gene matches: 6. The CDR3 length is 16 residues. Per germline, CDR1 MGHDK and CDR2 SYGVNS. Here the CDR3 DNA reads TGTGCCAGCAGGGCATGGACAGGGTCGAACACCGGGGAGCTGTTTTTT. Translation gives CASRAWTGSNTGELFF.

On this clone itself: The same CDR3 can be traced to other DNA sequences in this sample. The chain has TRBV2 and TRBJ1-4; TRBD1 matches at 8 bases. With V trimmed by 1 base and J by 5 bases, 3 bases remained unmatched. This CDR3 is built from 15 residues. CDR1 is SNHLY and CDR2 is FYNNEI in the germline V gene. The DNA of the CDR3 is TGTGCCAGCAGTGAAGTTGGGACAGGCAATGAAAAACTGTTTTTT. It encodes CASSEVGTGNEKLFF.

The chain links TRBV3-1 (or the pseudogene TRBV3-2) to TRBJ2-7; D is unresolved. The CDR3 covers 11 residues. Germline V gene data show CDR1 as LGHDT and CDR2 as YNNKEL (reference sequence). Trimming removed 4 bases from V and 3 bases from J, with 4 bases in between. The DNA of the CDR3 is TGTGCCAGCAGCCTGTACTACGAGCAGTACTTC. It codes for CASSLYYEQYF.

This clone was counted a single time. The genes are TRBV21-1 and TRBJ1-1; TRBD1 was called by the table and not checked on the DNA. TRBV21-1 is assigned pseudogene status. This CDR3 has 16 amino acids. The CDR3 DNA reads as TGTGCCAGCAGCAAGGGGCAGGGGGCTGGGAACACTGAAGCTTTCTTT. Its protein product is CASSKGQGAGNTEAFF.

This clone was seen a single time. The V call is TRBV7-2, the J call TRBJ2-2; 8 bases agree with TRBD1. Germline-derived CDR1 and CDR2 are SGHTA and FQGNSA. J was trimmed by 6 bases and V by 5 bases; bases with no gene match: 14. This CDR3 region has 17 residues. CDR3 protein: CASSPRTGFSSAGELFF. In DNA, the CDR3 is TGTGCCAGCAGCCCACGGACAGGGTTCTCCTCCGCCGGGGAGCTGTTTTTT.

CDR3 residues: CATSQGSNYGYTF. CDR3 nucleotides: TGTGCCACTTCTCAGGGGTCTAACTATGGCTACACCTTC. The chain uses TRBV24-1 and TRBJ1-2; D is possibly TRBD1 (6 bases). The CDR3 covers 13 residues. Germline CDR1 and CDR2: KGHDR and SFDVKD. V lost 10 bases and J lost 0, with 11 bases in between.

The V gene is TRBV19, the J gene TRBJ1-1, with 9 bases lining up with TRBD1. V gave up 4 bases and J gave up 0 bases; unmatched junction bases: 9. Per the germline V gene, CDR1 is LNHDA and CDR2 is SQIVND (reference sequence). This CDR3 comprises 17 residues. CDR3 residues: CASSKGTGRSVNTEAFF. Here the CDR3 DNA reads TGTGCCAGTAGTAAAGGGACAGGGCGGTCGGTGAACACTGAAGCTTTCTTT.

The chain recombines TRBV7-8 with TRBJ1-2; 7 bases are a match to TRBD1. J lost 4 bases, V lost 5 bases, and 13 bases had no gene match. The CDR3 is 16 amino acids. Germline loops: CDR1 SGHVS, CDR2 FQNEAQ. The CDR3 reads CASSQSGTVLAYGYTF. The DNA of the CDR3 is TGTGCCAGCAGCCAGAGTGGGACAGTGCTTGCCTATGGCTACACCTTC.

V is TRBV6-4 and J is TRBJ2-7; perhaps TRBD2 as D (5 bases). V lost 0 bases, J lost 7 bases, and 19 bases lay in between. Per germline, CDR1 MRHNA and CDR2 SNTAGT. The CDR3 totals 16 residues. The CDR3 region is CASSDSRADNRQEQYF. Written as DNA, the CDR3 is TGTGCCAGCAGTGACTCGAGGGCAGATAATAGGCAAGAGCAGTACTTC.

V and J are TRBV29-1 and TRBJ2-1; 13 positions agree with TRBD2. The CDR3 extends over 14 amino acids. Trimming removed 7 bases from V and 8 bases from J; junction bases left unmatched: 8. Germline V lookup: CDR1 SQVTM, CDR2 ANQGSEA. CDR3 sequence (DNA): TGCAGCGCCGACGGACTAGCGGGGGTGTATGAGCAGTTCTTC. Translating it yields CSADGLAGVYEQFF.

The chain has TRBV5-1 and TRBJ2-5; D may be TRBD1 (5 bases). CDR1 and CDR2 from the germline V gene are SGHRS and YFSETQ. The germline V and J ends were trimmed by 0 bases and 5 bases, with 8 bases remaining between them. There are 13 residues in the CDR3. Written as DNA, the CDR3 is TGCGCCAGCAGCTTGGCCAGGGTGGAGACCCAGTACTTC. Protein product: CASSLARVETQYF.

The chain uses TRBV7-2 and TRBJ2-7; 12 bases map to TRBD2. V lost 5 bases, J lost 6 bases, and 8 bases stayed unmatched. CDR1 is SGHTA, CDR2 FQGNSA, per germline. There are 15 residues in the CDR3. Here the CDR3 reads CASSGASGGAAEQYF. In DNA form, the CDR3 reads TGTGCCAGCAGCGGGGCTAGCGGGGGGGCTGCCGAGCAGTACTTC.

This sequence joins TRBV7-2 and TRBJ2-5; D unclear. The ends were cut back, 3 bases at V and 1 base at J, with 6 bases in the middle. The germline CDR1 and CDR2 sequences are SGHTA and FQGNSA. The CDR3 length is 13 residues. The CDR3, as DNA: TGTGCCAGCAGCTTGACTTTCCAAGAGACCCAGTACTTC. Amino acids: CASSLTFQETQYF.

The chain combines TRBV6-4 with TRBJ2-1; no clear D gene. The germline V gene encodes CDR1 MRHNA and CDR2 SNTAGT. CDR3 length: 11 amino acids. V shed 2 bases and J shed 9 bases, with 5 bases lying between them. CDR3 bases: TGTGCCAGCAGTGACGGGCGTGAGCAGTTCTTC. Its translation is CASSDGREQFF.

A single count supports this clone. The CDR3 reads CASLGQENTEAFF. In DNA form, the CDR3 reads TGTGCCAGTCTGGGACAGGAGAACACTGAAGCTTTCTTT. The chain couples TRBV2 to TRBJ1-1, with 8 bases that match TRBD1. J gave up 1 base and V 9 bases, and 4 bases lay outside the gene matches. The CDR3 length is 13 residues. CDR1 is SNHLY and CDR2 is FYNNEI in the germline V gene.

The rearrangement links TRBV29-1 to TRBJ1-2; D not certain. The CDR3 is 13 amino acids. Germline assignment: CDR1 SQVTM and CDR2 ANQGSEA. Deletions cut 5 bases from V and 2 bases from J, with 12 bases between. DNA of the CDR3: TGCAGCGTTCGAACCGACAACAACTATGGCTACACCTTC. Its protein is CSVRTDNNYGYTF.

This clone has a handful of counts. This CDR3 is CASSPSIGGANEQFF. In DNA, the CDR3 is TGTGCCAGCAGCCCGTCAATCGGGGGGGCCAATGAGCAGTTCTTC. The chain recombines TRBV9 with TRBJ2-1; 8 bases agree with TRBD2. The CDR3 totals 15 residues. V was clipped by 4 bases and J by 6 bases; unmatched bases: 9. CDR1 is SGDLS and CDR2 is YYNGEE in the germline V gene.

The chain combines TRBV4-3 with TRBJ2-4; 7 nucleotides match TRBD1. V lost 1 base, J lost 0 bases, and 18 bases stayed unmatched. This CDR3 is built from 21 residues. Germline-derived CDR1 and CDR2 are LGHNA and YSLEER. The DNA of the CDR3 is TGCGCCAGCAGCCAAGCCGCTTCGGGACAGTATACAGTTCTAGCCAAAAACATTCAGTACTTC. Translated, it gives CASSQAASGQYTVLAKNIQYF.

This clone was counted once. CDR3: CASSGTGLNQPQHF. DNA for the CDR3: TGTGCCAGCTCAGGGACAGGGCTCAATCAGCCCCAGCATTTT. The chain couples TRBV2 to TRBJ1-5, with 9 positions matching TRBD1. This CDR3 spans 14 amino acids. Germline CDR1 reads SNHLY; CDR2 reads FYNNEI. With 8 bases clipped from V and 3 bases from J, the junction kept 5 bases outside the gene matches.